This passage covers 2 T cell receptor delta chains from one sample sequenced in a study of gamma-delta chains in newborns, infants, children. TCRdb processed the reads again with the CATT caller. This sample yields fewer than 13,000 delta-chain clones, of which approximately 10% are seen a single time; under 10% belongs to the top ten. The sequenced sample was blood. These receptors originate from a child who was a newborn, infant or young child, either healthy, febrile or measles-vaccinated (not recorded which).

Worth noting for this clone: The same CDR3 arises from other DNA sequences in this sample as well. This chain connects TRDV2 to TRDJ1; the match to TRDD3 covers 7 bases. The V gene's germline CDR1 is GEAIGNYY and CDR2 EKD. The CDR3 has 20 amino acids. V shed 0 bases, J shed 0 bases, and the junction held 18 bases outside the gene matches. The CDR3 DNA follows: TGTGCCTGTGACACCGGTCGACTGGGGATCCGAGGCCCCCACACCGATAAACTCATCTTT. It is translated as CACDTGRLGIRGPHTDKLIF.

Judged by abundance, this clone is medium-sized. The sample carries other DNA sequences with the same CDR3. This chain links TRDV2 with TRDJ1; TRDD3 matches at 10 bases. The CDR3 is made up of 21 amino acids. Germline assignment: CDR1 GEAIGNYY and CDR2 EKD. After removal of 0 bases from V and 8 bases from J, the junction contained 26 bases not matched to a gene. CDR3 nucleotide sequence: TGTGCCTGTGACACCGTGTCAGCTCCTGACTGGGGGATGCCGCCCCTAGGGAAACTCATCTTT. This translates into CACDTVSAPDWGMPPLGKLIF.